The 10 T cell receptor beta chains listed next were all sequenced from one sample in a study of blood T cell repertoires in COVID-19. The assay was immunoSEQ multiplex PCR, and TCRdb's table has in-frame clones only and misses some. The table has roughly 250,000 clones, about 88% seen once. The source material was peripheral blood. Source of these receptors: a woman in her forties who had recovered from COVID-19.

This clone was seen a single time. The chain carries TRBV6-4 and TRBJ1-1; 9 bases align to TRBD1. The germline V gene has CDR1 MRHNA and CDR2 SNTAGT. This CDR3 spans 15 amino acids. Germline trimming cut 4 bases from V and 5 bases from J; bases unmatched to any gene: 8. The CDR3: CASSAGTGRWTEAFF. The CDR3 DNA reads as TGTGCCAGCAGTGCCGGGACAGGGCGGTGGACTGAAGCTTTCTTT.

The chain uses TRBV7-9 and TRBJ2-3; 10 nucleotides align to TRBD2. The germline V gene has CDR1 SEHNR and CDR2 FQNEAQ (reference sequence). The junction had 8 bases not matched to a gene; V was cut back by 1 base and J by 7 bases. CDR3 length equals 16 residues. Written as DNA, the CDR3 is TGTGCCAGCAGCTTAGTCGGACTAGCGGAACCCCATACGCAGTATTTT. It translates to CASSLVGLAEPHTQYF.

The rearrangement links TRBV11-2 to TRBJ2-3; weak D call: TRBD2 (7 bases). CDR1 and CDR2 (germline): SGHAT, FQNNGV. Between the trimmed V and J ends, which lost 8 bases and 0 bases, there was a span of 15 bases. The CDR3 sequence is 15 residues long. The CDR3 region is CASSPGGLSTDTQYF. The CDR3 nucleotides are TGTGCCAGCTCCCCCGGGGGGCTTAGCACAGATACGCAGTATTTT.

The rearrangement links TRBV30 to TRBJ1-1; tentatively, D is TRBD1 (5 bases). Per germline, CDR1 GTSNPN and CDR2 SVGIG (reference sequence). This CDR3 is built from 13 residues. The V gene lost 0 bases and the J gene lost 4 bases, with 9 bases spanning the gap. For the CDR3, the DNA is TGTGCCTGGAGTGTATCGGGGGGCACTGAAGCTTTCTTT. It translates to CAWSVSGGTEAFF.

V is TRBV14 and J is TRBJ1-1; D is possibly TRBD1 (6 bases). The CDR3 has 13 amino acids. Germline CDR1 reads SGHDN; CDR2 reads FVKESK. Trimming took off 1 base at V and 6 bases at J, with 9 bases between the two ends. CDR3 residues: CASSQAGGPEAFF. CDR3 DNA: TGTGCCAGCAGCCAAGCTGGGGGCCCTGAAGCTTTCTTT.

The V call is TRBV19, the J call TRBJ2-7; 11 positions agree with TRBD1. Germline lookup yields CDR1 LNHDA and CDR2 SQIVND (reference sequence). Trimming removed 4 bases from V and 3 bases from J; junction bases left unmatched: 8. The CDR3 totals 16 residues. CDR3: CASSSPAGTGGYEQYF. In DNA form, the CDR3 reads TGTGCCAGTAGTAGCCCCGCCGGGACAGGGGGCTACGAGCAGTACTTC.

This chain links TRBV7-2 with TRBJ1-1; D possibly corresponds to TRBD1 (5 bases). V gave up 4 bases and J gave up 3 bases, with 18 bases separating them. The germline V gene encodes CDR1 SGHTA and CDR2 FQGNSA. The CDR3 has 16 amino acids. The CDR3 loop is CASSSWGGIGDTEAFF. Written as DNA, the CDR3 is TGTGCCAGCAGCTCTTGGGGGGGGATCGGGGACACTGAAGCTTTCTTT.

The chain employs TRBV7-2 and TRBJ2-1, with D perhaps TRBD2 (6 bases). CDR1 and CDR2 from the germline V gene are SGHTA and FQGNSA. Trimming pared 8 bases from V and 2 bases from J, leaving 16 bases between. The CDR3 totals 15 residues. Written as DNA, the CDR3 is TGTGCCAGCTTGAGGGGATCGGGGGCCTACAATGAGCAGTTCTTC. Protein sequence: CASLRGSGAYNEQFF.

V and J are TRBV5-1 and TRBJ2-1; weak D call: TRBD2 (5 bases). Germline CDR1 reads SGHRS; CDR2 reads YFSETQ. The CDR3 is 14 residues long. V gave up 1 base and J gave up 8 bases, with 13 bases separating them. The CDR3 sequence is CASSLRSSNDEQFF. The DNA of the CDR3 is TGCGCCAGCAGCTTGCGGTCTAGCAATGATGAGCAGTTCTTC.

The V call is TRBV5-1, the J call TRBJ2-1; the D is unclear. Looked up from germline, CDR1 is SGHRS and CDR2 is YFSETQ. CDR3 length: 14 amino acids. Trimming stripped 7 bases from V and 0 bases from J, with 11 bases between. For the CDR3, the DNA is TGCGCCAGCCGGGTCCCCAGCTCCTACAATGAGCAGTTCTTC. Translation gives CASRVPSSYNEQFF.